This TCR beta chain stems from a study of Graves' ophthalmopathy and Graves' hyperthyroidism (dated by TCRdb to the late 2010s). For the study in its entirety: Peripheral blood was collected before any treatment was given, at the time of initial diagnosis. The study used signatures of the TCR beta repertoire to tell Graves' ophthalmopathy apart from Graves' hyperthyroidism and to predict which patients would progress to ophthalmopathy. In total, 120 to 150 blood samples were TCR-sequenced: under 45 ophthalmopathy, 80 or so hyperthyroidism and approximately 17 hyperthyroidism-to-ophthalmopathy patients. To explore V-J signatures that distinguish ophthalmopathy from hyperthyroidism, a discovery set of 100 patients was enrolled, made up of under 50 with ophthalmopathy and under 65 with stable hyperthyroidism. An independent validation cohort was composed of 18 hyperthyroidism patients and over 15 patients who later progressed from hyperthyroidism to ophthalmopathy. T-cell repertoires of thyroid tissue and blood were compared in six hyperthyroidism patients. Following sample collection, hyperthyroidism patients were given methimazole at a starting dose of 30 mg daily, and ophthalmopathy patients were given high-dose intravenous methylprednisolone. For training and testing, the 100 patients in the discovery cohort were randomly divided in a 7:3 ratio. Points the paper makes about the study in general: No statistical method was used to set the sample size in advance, and the investigators knew which group each participant was assigned to. In cross-validation, the 13-signature model distinguished ophthalmopathy from stable hyperthyroidism with around 90% sensitivity and about 81% specificity, while in the test set the corresponding values were about 80% and 75%. In validation, the model predicted ophthalmopathy progression with about 71% sensitivity and 72.22% specificity; 12 predicted patients were CT-confirmed with GO in a median of around 6 months. Most expanded thyroid clonotypes with a frequency above 0.001 also appeared in blood, which suggests that blood repertoires may reflect the immune response in the thyroid.

Stable hyperthyroidism was defined as no progression to ophthalmopathy within 18 months of follow-up. Patients with hyperthyroidism were aged 18 to 65 years, had been newly diagnosed, and had a disease duration of less than 2 months. Patients with other autoimmune diseases, uncontrolled infections, pregnancy or lactation were excluded. Clinical symptoms, serum thyroxine, TRAb, thyroid ultrasound and orbital computed tomography formed the basis of the diagnosis. PBMCs were isolated from 7.5 to 10 ml of fresh peripheral blood by Ficoll-Paque density gradient centrifugation. Trizol reagent was used to extract the total RNA, and its quality was then checked on an Agilent 2100 Bioanalyzer. The sample holds many counts of this clonotype. The antigen this receptor binds is unknown. Nothing much larger sits one base from this clone, and base qualities are not available. TCR beta CDR3 regions were amplified from RNA transcripts for repertoire sequencing. HTBI primers and the Qiagen OneStep RT-PCR kit were used in a first-round RT-PCR, which was followed by a second-round multiplex PCR, size selection and purification. The libraries underwent paired-end sequencing with 100 bp reads on an Illumina HiSeq2000. Concerning the study's data processing: SOAPnuke was used for read processing, and reads with adapters, uncalled bases, a mean Phred below 15, or no exact constant-primer or identifier match were discarded. COPE v1.2.5 was used to merge high-quality paired reads. Clonotypes were defined as unique nucleotide sequences and were aligned to IMGT TRB V, D and J references using MiTCR v1.1. The analysis was limited to V-J combinations with a frequency above 0.0001, which together covered roughly 99% of the repertoires. For each V-J combination, a TCR clonal expansion and chaos score was defined as the ratio of F50 clonal expansion to chaos observed in the TCRdist matrix. Welch's t-statistics and random forest were used to narrow the features down to over ten V-J combinations, which were then fed into a naive Bayes classifier. The Morisita-Horn index was used to measure how similar the thyroid and blood repertoires were. TCRdb reprocessed the public reads (quality trimming at Q25 with fastp, clone calling with MiXCR) and kept in-frame beta chains. Duplicate CDR3 protein sequences are folded into a single record with the most common DNA and genes. It is TCRdb's table, rather than the study itself, that gives the V and J calls and clone size. For this sample the table gives roughly 380,000 distinct CDR3 sequences, of which approximately 15% were detected only once. Roughly 7% of the sample is taken by the ten largest.

V lost 4 bases and J lost 7 bases, and the count of bases not matched to a germline gene is 2. In the germline V gene, CDR1 corresponds to SGHAT and CDR2 to FQNNGV. Its CDR3 holds 12 amino acids, cysteine through phenylalanine. Only CDR3 DNA is held: 36 bases, read in frame from base 1. The source material was peripheral blood. The origin of this receptor is a young woman with stable Graves' hyperthyroidism. Donor details come from another sample of the same person, matched by shared clones. The chain is encoded by TRBV11-2 joined to TRBJ2-7, with 9 bases aligning to TRBD1. The CDR3 reads CASSSGTGEQYF. The sequenced DNA: TGTGCCAGCAGCTCCGGGACAGGGGAGCAGTACTTC.